The 28 T cell receptor beta chains reported below all come from one sample, sequenced in a study of response to subunit inactivated influenza vaccine. TCRdb fed the RT-PCR reads into MiXCR, producing one record per CDR3 protein. Counted here are around 540,000 distinct CDR3 sequences, about 12% occurring once; the ten biggest clones make up more than 8.5%. The specimen was PBMCs from blood, collected on the day of vaccination. Receptor source: a man between 45 and 60 years old who received an inactivated influenza vaccine.

This clonotype was seen only a few times. The V gene is TRBV12-3 or TRBV12-4, the J gene TRBJ2-7; tentative D call: TRBD2 (5 bases). Deletions cut 1 base from V and 12 bases from J, with 16 bases between. The length of the CDR3 is 13 residues. The CDR3 loop is CASSLESRGAAYF. CDR3 coding DNA: TGTGCCAGCAGTTTAGAGTCGCGTGGAGCGGCGTACTTC.

Ten or more counts support this clonotype. The chain employs TRBV10-3 and TRBJ1-2; D is ambiguous. CDR1 ENHRY and CDR2 SYGVKD come from the germline V gene. The V end was cut by 2 bases, the J end by 7 bases, with 11 bases between. This CDR3 contains 13 residues. DNA for the CDR3: TGTGCCATCAGTGAGGGAGGGCCCTTTGGCTACACCTTC. Translated, it gives CAISEGGPFGYTF.

This clonotype was recorded a few times. This chain uses TRBV5-1 with TRBJ2-1; TRBD2 aligns across 10 bases. The germline V gene encodes CDR1 SGHRS and CDR2 YFSETQ. The CDR3 runs to 16 residues. Trimming took 4 bases from V and 0 from J; bases not matched to a gene: 4. The CDR3 loop reads CASSQLAGNSYNEQFF. The CDR3 bases are TGCGCCAGCAGCCAACTAGCGGGGAACTCCTACAATGAGCAGTTCTTC.

This clonotype was picked up a small number of times. The chain recombines TRBV7-2 with TRBJ2-5; D gene ambiguous. This CDR3 region has 12 residues. The V gene's germline CDR1 is SGHTA and CDR2 FQGNSA. V was cut by 1 base and J by 12 bases, with 12 bases left in between. The CDR3 nucleotides read TGTGCCAGCAGCTTAGAGACCGGCGACAAGTACTTC. The encoded protein is CASSLETGDKYF.

The chain recombines TRBV18 with TRBJ2-5; D not certain. With 0 bases removed from V and 4 bases from J, the gap between germline ends came to 6 bases. CDR1 is KGHSH and CDR2 is LQKENI in the germline V gene. This CDR3 comprises 13 residues. The CDR3 DNA sequence: TGTGCCAGCTCACCACCGGGGATAGAGACCCAGTACTTC. It translates to CASSPPGIETQYF.

V usage is TRBV28 and J usage is TRBJ2-1, with D uncertain. Trimming removed 9 bases from V and 0 bases from J, with 9 bases in between. The CDR3 spans 13 residues. Germline values: CDR1 MDHEN, CDR2 SYDVKM. This chain's CDR3 is CASQVSSYNEQFF. DNA of the CDR3: TGTGCCAGTCAGGTTAGCTCCTACAATGAGCAGTTCTTC.

The CDR3 region has the DNA TGTGCCAGAGAACGGGAGAACACCGGGGAGCTGTTTTTT. Translated, it gives CARERENTGELFF. V is TRBV7-9 and J is TRBJ2-2; possibly TRBD2 for D (5 bases). Germline V gene sequence: CDR1 SEHNR, CDR2 FQNEAQ (reference sequence). Trimming removed 9 bases from V and 1 base from J, with 9 bases in between. The CDR3 is made up of 13 amino acids. The complete variable domain, with remaining parts taken from reference TRBV7-9 and TRBJ2-2, reads DTGVSQNPRHKITKRGQNVTFRCDPISEHNRLYWYRQTLGQGPEFLTYFQNEAQLEKSRLLSDRFSAERPKGSFSTLEIQRTEQGDSAMYLCARERENTGELFFGEGSRLTVL.

The chain is built from TRBV4-1 and TRBJ2-3, with 10 bases identical to TRBD2. The V gene's germline CDR1 is MGHRA and CDR2 YSYEKL. With 0 bases clipped from V and 7 bases from J, the junction kept 7 bases outside the gene matches. The CDR3 totals 16 residues. CDR3 DNA: TGCGCCAGCAGCCAAGATAGGGCTAGCGGGGGAAATACGCAGTATTTT. It is translated as CASSQDRASGGNTQYF.

This clonotype occurred a few times. This chain joins TRBV7-2 and TRBJ2-7, with 9 bases fitting TRBD1. Germline V gene sequence: CDR1 SGHTA, CDR2 FQGNSA. V dropped 6 bases and J dropped 7; count of bases not matched to a gene: 10. The CDR3 contains 14 residues. CDR3 protein: CASSSQGAGREQYF. In DNA form, the CDR3 reads TGTGCCAGCAGTTCACAGGGGGCTGGCAGGGAGCAGTACTTC.

This clonotype was counted between two and nine times. This chain links TRBV5-1 with TRBJ1-2, with unresolved D. The length of the CDR3 is 13 residues. V was cut by 3 bases and J by 8 bases, with 14 bases left in between. From germline, CDR1 is SGHRS and CDR2 YFSETQ. In nucleotides, the CDR3 is TGCGCCAGCAGCTCACCGGACGCCCTAGGCTACACCTTC. This sequence encodes CASSSPDALGYTF.

This clonotype was recorded at least ten times. The chain couples TRBV20-1 to TRBJ2-7; 8 nucleotides agree with TRBD2. Germline CDR1 is DFQATT and CDR2 is SNEGSKA (reference sequence). Trimming took 6 bases from V and 1 from J; bases not matched to a gene: 8. The CDR3 totals 14 residues. Written as DNA, the CDR3 is TGCAGTGCCAAATCTAGCGGGTATTCCTACGAGCAGTACTTC. Translating it yields CSAKSSGYSYEQYF.

This clonotype was picked up a small number of times. The chain is built from TRBV4-3 and TRBJ2-4, with D uncertain. Looked up from germline, CDR1 is LGHNA and CDR2 is YSLEER. The germline V and J ends were trimmed by 0 bases and 3 bases, with 9 bases remaining between them. This CDR3 spans 15 amino acids. DNA for the CDR3: TGCGCCAGCAGCCAAGACTTGGGATACAAAAACATTCAGTACTTC. It translates to CASSQDLGYKNIQYF.

This clonotype showed up just a few times. The chain couples TRBV3-1 to TRBJ2-5; a possible D gene is TRBD1 (5 bases). V lost 3 bases to trimming and J lost 5 bases, with 22 bases between them. This CDR3 is built from 17 residues. Looked up from germline, CDR1 is LGHDT and CDR2 is YNNKEL (reference sequence). The DNA of the CDR3 is TGTGCCAGCAGCCATTCTCCTCGGCAGGGATTGTTTGAGACCCAGTACTTC. Protein sequence: CASSHSPRQGLFETQYF.

This clonotype occurred a few times. The V call is TRBV27, the J call TRBJ2-1; either TRBD1 or TRBD2 may supply D (5 bases each). The germline CDR1 and CDR2 sequences are MNHEY and SMNVEV (reference sequence). V lost 6 bases and J 9 bases, leaving 15 bases between the germline ends. This CDR3 is 13 amino acids long. In nucleotides, the CDR3 is TGTGCCAGCAGGCGAAGTGGGGACGGTGAGCAGTTCTTC. Amino acid sequence: CASRRSGDGEQFF.

V and J are TRBV5-5 and TRBJ2-7; D remains ambiguous. V lost 0 bases and J 0 bases, leaving 4 bases between the germline ends. Germline values: CDR1 SGHKS, CDR2 YYEKEE (reference sequence). The CDR3 sequence is 13 residues long. This CDR3 is CASSLAFSYEQYF. CDR3 sequence (DNA): TGTGCCAGCAGCTTGGCCTTCTCCTACGAGCAGTACTTC.

The chain carries TRBV7-9 and TRBJ1-6; 9 bases are shared with TRBD1. V trimming: 0 bases; J trimming: 6 bases; junction bases outside the gene matches: 6. The CDR3 length is 17 residues. Germline CDR1 and CDR2: SEHNR and FQNEAQ (reference sequence). CDR3 sequence: CASSLAPGTGSNSPLHF. In DNA, the CDR3 is TGTGCCAGCAGCTTAGCTCCTGGGACAGGGTCTAATTCACCCCTCCACTTT.

This clonotype was picked up a small number of times. This chain joins TRBV28 and TRBJ2-7; 8 bases line up with TRBD2. V shed 6 bases, J shed 2 bases, and the junction held 6 bases outside the gene matches. Looked up from germline, CDR1 is MDHEN and CDR2 is SYDVKM. The CDR3 is made up of 14 amino acids. CDR3 in amino acids: CASRIAGSTYEQYF. CDR3 bases: TGTGCCAGCAGGATAGCGGGGTCGACCTACGAGCAGTACTTC.

The V call is TRBV7-9, the J call TRBJ2-1, with 10 bases that match TRBD2. The J segment lost 7 bases and the V segment lost 5 bases, leaving 11 bases of the junction unmatched. Per the germline V gene, CDR1 is SEHNR and CDR2 is FQNEAQ (reference sequence). The CDR3 is made up of 16 amino acids. The chain's CDR3 is CASSQTWTSGTNEQFF. The CDR3 nucleotides read TGTGCCAGCAGCCAAACTTGGACTAGCGGAACGAATGAGCAGTTCTTC.

This clonotype was seen a handful of times. The genes are TRBV6-5 and TRBJ1-1; unclear D gene. CDR1 and CDR2 (germline): MNHEY, SVGAGI. Trimming shortened V by 4 bases and J by 10 bases, and 19 bases separated the two germline ends. The CDR3 loop spans 14 amino acids. The CDR3 is CASSSPGGSEVAFF. CDR3 sequence (DNA): TGTGCCAGCAGTTCCCCGGGTGGGTCGGAGGTAGCTTTCTTT.

The rearrangement uses TRBV12-3 or TRBV12-4 and TRBJ2-2; a weak D match, TRBD1 (6 bases). V dropped 0 bases and J dropped 2 bases, with 10 bases sitting between them. The CDR3 runs to 16 residues. The CDR3 protein is CASSLAAGVNTGELFF. The CDR3 coding sequence is TGTGCCAGCAGTTTAGCAGCAGGGGTAAACACCGGGGAGCTGTTTTTT.

Many counts were recorded for this clonotype. The chain couples TRBV28 to TRBJ2-1; tentatively, D is TRBD2 (5 bases). V was trimmed by 10 bases and J by 5 bases, leaving 15 bases between them. Germline V CDR1 and CDR2: MDHEN, SYDVKM. The CDR3 length is 13 residues. The CDR3 bases are TGTGCCACCCAATTGCGGGCCAACAATGAGCAGTTCTTC. It encodes CATQLRANNEQFF.

The chain links TRBV7-2 to TRBJ1-6; no reliable D call. The CDR3 consists of 12 residues. Looked up from germline, CDR1 is SGHTA and CDR2 is FQGNSA. Trimming removed 3 bases from V and 7 bases from J, with 4 bases in between. The CDR3 bases are TGTGCCAGCAGCTTTCCCAATTCACCCCTCCACTTT. Encoded protein: CASSFPNSPLHF.

This clonotype was observed a few times. The chain has TRBV20-1 and TRBJ2-5; TRBD2 is a possible D gene (6 bases). Germline CDR1 and CDR2: DFQATT and SNEGSKA (reference sequence). The CDR3 is 15 amino acids. Trimming shortened V by 3 bases and J by 4 bases, and 18 bases separated the two germline ends. The CDR3 sequence: CSASGSGAGRETQYF. CDR3 DNA: TGCAGTGCTAGCGGGAGTGGGGCTGGGCGAGAGACCCAGTACTTC.

This clonotype was seen more than once but under ten times. The rearrangement joins TRBV4-2 to TRBJ2-7; TRBD2 is a possible D gene (6 bases). Germline V gene data show CDR1 as LGHNA and CDR2 as YNFKEQ. The CDR3 contains 16 residues. V was pared by 0 bases and J by 3 bases, with 15 bases between. The CDR3 reads CASSQDRGTGVYEQYF. Here the CDR3 DNA reads TGTGCCAGCAGCCAAGACCGGGGGACGGGAGTCTACGAGCAGTACTTC.

There are a few counts of this clonotype. The J gene is TRBJ2-5, the V gene TRBV10-3; 12 bases match TRBD2. Germline CDR1 is ENHRY and CDR2 is SYGVKD. The CDR3 is made up of 15 amino acids. Losses at the gene ends were 3 bases for V and 4 bases for J; bases not matched to a gene: 3. The CDR3 bases are TGTGCCATCAGTGATCCTAGCGGGGGGGCAGAGACCCAGTACTTC. Its translation: CAISDPSGGAETQYF.

The chain has TRBV7-2 and TRBJ2-7; no clear D gene. Germline CDR1 is SGHTA and CDR2 is FQGNSA. Trimming left V 3 bases short and J 3 bases short, with 12 bases between. CDR3 size: 14 residues. The DNA of the CDR3 is TGTGCCAGCAGCTTGAAGGGTTTGGGCTACGAGCAGTACTTC. Protein product: CASSLKGLGYEQYF.

The chain is built from TRBV24-1 and TRBJ2-5; the D call may be TRBD1 or TRBD2 (6 bases each). The V and J ends lost 4 bases and 4 bases respectively, with 15 bases between them. Germline CDR1 is KGHDR and CDR2 is SFDVKD. This CDR3 region has 15 residues. Written as DNA, the CDR3 is TGTGCCACCAGTGACCCGGGGGCGTGGGGAGAGACCCAGTACTTC. Encoded protein: CATSDPGAWGETQYF.

The chain links TRBV10-3 to TRBJ2-1; D unresolved. Trimming cost V 5 bases and J 4 bases, with 27 bases left between them. The CDR3 has 19 amino acids. Per the germline V gene, CDR1 is ENHRY and CDR2 is SYGVKD. CDR3 sequence reads: CAISSRPGRPSLGYNEQFF. The CDR3 DNA is TGTGCCATCAGTTCTCGCCCCGGGCGACCCTCTCTAGGATACAATGAGCAGTTCTTC.